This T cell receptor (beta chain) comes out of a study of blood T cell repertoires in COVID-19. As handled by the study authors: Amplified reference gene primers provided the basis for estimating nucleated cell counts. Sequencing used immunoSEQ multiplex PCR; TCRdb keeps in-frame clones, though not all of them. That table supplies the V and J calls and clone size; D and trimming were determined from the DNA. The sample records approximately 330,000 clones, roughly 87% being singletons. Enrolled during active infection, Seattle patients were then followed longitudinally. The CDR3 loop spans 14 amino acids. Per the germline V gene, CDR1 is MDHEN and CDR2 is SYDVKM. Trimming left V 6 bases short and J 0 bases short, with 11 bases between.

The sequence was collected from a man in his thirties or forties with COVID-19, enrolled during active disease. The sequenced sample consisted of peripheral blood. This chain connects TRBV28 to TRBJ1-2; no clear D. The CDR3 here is CASSPASPNYGYTF. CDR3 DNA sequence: TGTGCCAGCAGCCCAGCGAGTCCTAACTATGGCTACACCTTC.